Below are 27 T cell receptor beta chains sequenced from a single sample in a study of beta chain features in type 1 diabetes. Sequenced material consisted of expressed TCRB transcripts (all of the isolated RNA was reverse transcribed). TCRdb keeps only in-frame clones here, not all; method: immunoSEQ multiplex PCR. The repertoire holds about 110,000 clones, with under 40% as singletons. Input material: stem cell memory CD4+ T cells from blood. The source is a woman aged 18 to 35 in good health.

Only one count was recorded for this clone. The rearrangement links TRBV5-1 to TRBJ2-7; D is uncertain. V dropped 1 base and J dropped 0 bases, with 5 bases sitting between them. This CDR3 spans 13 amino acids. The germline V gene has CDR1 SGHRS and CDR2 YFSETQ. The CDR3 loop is CASSLYSSYEQYF. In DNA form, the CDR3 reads TGCGCCAGCAGCTTGTACAGCTCCTACGAGCAGTACTTC.

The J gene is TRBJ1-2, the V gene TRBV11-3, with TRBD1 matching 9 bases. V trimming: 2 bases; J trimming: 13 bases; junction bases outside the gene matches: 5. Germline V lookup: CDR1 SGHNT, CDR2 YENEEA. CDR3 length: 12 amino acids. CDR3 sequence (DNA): TGTGCCAGCAGCTTACGAGGACAGGGGATCACCTTC. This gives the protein CASSLRGQGITF.

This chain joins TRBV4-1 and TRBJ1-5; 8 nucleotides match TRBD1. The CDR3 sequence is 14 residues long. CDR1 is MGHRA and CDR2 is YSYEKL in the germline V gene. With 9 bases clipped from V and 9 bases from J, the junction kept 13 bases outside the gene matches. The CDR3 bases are TGCGCCAGTCACAGGGGGAAGGCCCGCCGGCCCCAGCATTTT. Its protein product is CASHRGKARRPQHF.

The CDR3 DNA follows: TGTGCCAGCAGTCCGGGACTAGCGGGCTACGAGCAGTACTTC. It specifies CASSPGLAGYEQYF. The V gene is TRBV6-5, the J gene TRBJ2-7; 12 bases align to TRBD2. The CDR3 runs to 14 residues. J was trimmed by 3 bases and V by 5 bases; bases with no gene match: 2. Germline CDR1 MNHEY, CDR2 SVGAGI.

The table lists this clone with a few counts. Here the CDR3 reads CASTRYDFEQYF. CDR3 DNA: TGTGCCAGCACCCGGTACGACTTCGAGCAGTACTTC. The J gene is TRBJ2-7, the V gene TRBV7-2; D not certain. The ends were cut back, 7 bases at V and 6 bases at J, with 13 bases in the middle. The CDR3 consists of 12 residues. Germline V CDR1 and CDR2: SGHTA, FQGNSA.

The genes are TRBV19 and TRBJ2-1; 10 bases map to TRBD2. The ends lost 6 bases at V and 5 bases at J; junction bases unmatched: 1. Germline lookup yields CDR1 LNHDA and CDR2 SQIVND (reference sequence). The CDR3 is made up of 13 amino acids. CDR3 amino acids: CASRLAGNNEQFF. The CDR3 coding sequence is TGTGCCAGTAGACTAGCGGGGAACAATGAGCAGTTCTTC.

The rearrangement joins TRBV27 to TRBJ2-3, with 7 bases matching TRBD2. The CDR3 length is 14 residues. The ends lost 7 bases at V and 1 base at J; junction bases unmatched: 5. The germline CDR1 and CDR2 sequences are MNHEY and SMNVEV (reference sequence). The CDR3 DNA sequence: TGTGCCAGCAAACGAACTAGCGGCACAGATACGCAGTATTTT. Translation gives CASKRTSGTDTQYF.

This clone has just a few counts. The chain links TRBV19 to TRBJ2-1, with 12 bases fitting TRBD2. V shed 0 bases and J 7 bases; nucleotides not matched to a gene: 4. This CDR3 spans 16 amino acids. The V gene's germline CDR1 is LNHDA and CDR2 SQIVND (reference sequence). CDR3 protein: CASSIERLAGVNEQFF. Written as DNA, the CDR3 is TGTGCCAGTAGTATAGAGAGACTAGCGGGAGTTAATGAGCAGTTCTTC.

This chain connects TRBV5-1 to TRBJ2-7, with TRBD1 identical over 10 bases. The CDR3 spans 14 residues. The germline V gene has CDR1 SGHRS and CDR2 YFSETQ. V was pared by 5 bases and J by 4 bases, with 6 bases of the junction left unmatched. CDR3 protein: CASSPGQGRYEQYF. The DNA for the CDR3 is TGCGCCAGCAGTCCGGGACAGGGGAGGTACGAGCAGTACTTC.

The CDR3 region is CASRPGQSPYEQYF. CDR3 nucleotide sequence: TGTGCCAGCAGGCCGGGACAGAGCCCCTACGAGCAGTACTTC. This sequence joins TRBV28 and TRBJ2-7; TRBD1 matches 7 bases. The trim removed 6 bases at V and 2 bases at J, leaving 7 bases unmatched. Germline loops: CDR1 MDHEN, CDR2 SYDVKM. CDR3 length: 14 amino acids.

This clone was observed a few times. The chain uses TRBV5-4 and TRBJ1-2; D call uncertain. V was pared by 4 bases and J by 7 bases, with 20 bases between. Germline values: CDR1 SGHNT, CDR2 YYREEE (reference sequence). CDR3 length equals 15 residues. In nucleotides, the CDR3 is TGTGCCAGCAGCGCCGATCGCCCCGGGGTGCTTGGCTACACCTTC. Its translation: CASSADRPGVLGYTF.

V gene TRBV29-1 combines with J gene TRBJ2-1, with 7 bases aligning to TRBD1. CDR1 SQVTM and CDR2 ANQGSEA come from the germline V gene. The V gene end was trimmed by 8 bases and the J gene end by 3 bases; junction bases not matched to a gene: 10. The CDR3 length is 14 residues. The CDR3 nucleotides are TGCAGCCATAAACAGGGGAGTCACTACAATGAGCAGTTCTTC. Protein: CSHKQGSHYNEQFF.

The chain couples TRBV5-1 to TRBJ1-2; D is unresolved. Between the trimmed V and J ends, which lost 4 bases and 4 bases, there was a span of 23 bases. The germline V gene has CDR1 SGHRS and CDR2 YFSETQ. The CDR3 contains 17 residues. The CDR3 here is CASSLPRGSSNFYGYTF. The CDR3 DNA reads TGCGCCAGCAGCCTCCCCCGGGGATCCTCCAACTTCTATGGCTACACCTTC.

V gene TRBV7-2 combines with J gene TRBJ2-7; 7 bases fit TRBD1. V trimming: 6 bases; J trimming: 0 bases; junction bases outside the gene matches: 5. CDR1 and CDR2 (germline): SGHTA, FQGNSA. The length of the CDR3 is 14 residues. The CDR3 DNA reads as TGTGCCAGCAGAGAGACAGGGAGCTCCTACGAGCAGTACTTC. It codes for CASRETGSSYEQYF.

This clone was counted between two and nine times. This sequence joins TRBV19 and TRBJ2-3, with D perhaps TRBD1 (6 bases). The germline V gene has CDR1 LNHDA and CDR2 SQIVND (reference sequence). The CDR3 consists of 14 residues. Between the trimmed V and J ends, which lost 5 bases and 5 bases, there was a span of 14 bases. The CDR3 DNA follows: TGTGCCAGTAGTCGGAACAGGGTGGGAGATACGCAGTATTTT. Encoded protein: CASSRNRVGDTQYF.

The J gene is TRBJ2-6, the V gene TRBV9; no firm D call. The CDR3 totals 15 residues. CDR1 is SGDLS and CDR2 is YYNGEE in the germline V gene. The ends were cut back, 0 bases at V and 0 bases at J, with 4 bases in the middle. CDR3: CASSVGNSGANVLTF. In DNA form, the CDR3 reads TGTGCCAGCAGCGTAGGTAACTCTGGGGCCAACGTCCTGACTTTC.

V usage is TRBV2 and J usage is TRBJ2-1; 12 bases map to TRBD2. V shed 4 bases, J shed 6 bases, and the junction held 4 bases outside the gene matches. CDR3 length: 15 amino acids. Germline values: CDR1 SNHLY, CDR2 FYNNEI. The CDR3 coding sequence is TGTGCCAGCAGTGCTAGCGGGAGGGCCTCCAATGAGCAGTTCTTC. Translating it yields CASSASGRASNEQFF.

DNA for the CDR3: TGCGCCAGCAGCCAGGGTTCCGGGACATACTACGAGCAGTACTTC. Amino acids: CASSQGSGTYYEQYF. This sequence joins TRBV4-1 and TRBJ2-7, with a possible D match to TRBD1 (6 bases). V was cut by 3 bases and J by 3 bases, with 15 bases left in between. CDR3 length equals 15 residues. The germline V gene encodes CDR1 MGHRA and CDR2 YSYEKL.

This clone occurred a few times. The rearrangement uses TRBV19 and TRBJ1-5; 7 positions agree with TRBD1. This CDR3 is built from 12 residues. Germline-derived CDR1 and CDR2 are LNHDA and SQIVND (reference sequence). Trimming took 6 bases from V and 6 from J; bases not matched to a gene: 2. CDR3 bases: TGTGCCAGTAGCGACAGGGTTCAGCCCCAGCATTTT. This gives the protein CASSDRVQPQHF.

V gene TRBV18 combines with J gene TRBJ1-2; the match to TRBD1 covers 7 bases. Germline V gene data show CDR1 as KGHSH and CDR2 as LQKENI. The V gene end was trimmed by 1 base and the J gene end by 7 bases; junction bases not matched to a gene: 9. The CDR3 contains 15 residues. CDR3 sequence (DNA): TGTGCCAGCTCACCACGGATCACAGGGGATGGTGGCTACACCTTC. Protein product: CASSPRITGDGGYTF. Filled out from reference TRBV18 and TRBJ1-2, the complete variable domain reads NAGVMQNPRHLVRRRGQEARLRCSPMKGHSHVYWYRQLPEEGLKFMVYLQKENIIDESGMPKERFSAEFPKEGPSILRIQQVVRGDSAAYFCASSPRITGDGGYTFGSGTRLTVV.

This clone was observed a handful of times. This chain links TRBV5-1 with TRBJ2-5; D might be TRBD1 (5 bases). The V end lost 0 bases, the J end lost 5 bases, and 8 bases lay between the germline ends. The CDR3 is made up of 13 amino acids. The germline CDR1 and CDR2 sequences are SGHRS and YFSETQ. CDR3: CASSLDYRETQYF. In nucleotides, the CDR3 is TGCGCCAGCAGCTTGGACTACAGGGAGACCCAGTACTTC.

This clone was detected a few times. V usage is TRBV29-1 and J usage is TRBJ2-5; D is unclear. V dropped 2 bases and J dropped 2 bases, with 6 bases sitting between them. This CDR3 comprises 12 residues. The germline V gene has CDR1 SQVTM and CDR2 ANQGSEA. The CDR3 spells CSVERVQETQYF. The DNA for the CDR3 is TGCAGCGTTGAACGGGTTCAAGAGACCCAGTACTTC.

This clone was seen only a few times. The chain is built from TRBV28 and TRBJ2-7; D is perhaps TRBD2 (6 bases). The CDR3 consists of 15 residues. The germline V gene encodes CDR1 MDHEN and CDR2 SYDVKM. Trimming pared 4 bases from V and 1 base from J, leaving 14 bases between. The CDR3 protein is CASSSPAAGSYEQYF. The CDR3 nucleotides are TGTGCCAGCAGTTCCCCTGCAGCGGGTTCCTACGAGCAGTACTTC.

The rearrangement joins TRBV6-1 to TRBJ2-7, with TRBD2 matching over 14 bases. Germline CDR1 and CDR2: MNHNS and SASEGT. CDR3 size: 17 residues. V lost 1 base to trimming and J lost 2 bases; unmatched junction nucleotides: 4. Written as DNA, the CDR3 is TGTGCCAGCAGTGAAGAGCTGGGACTAGCGGGAGCCTACGAGCAGTACTTC. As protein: CASSEELGLAGAYEQYF.

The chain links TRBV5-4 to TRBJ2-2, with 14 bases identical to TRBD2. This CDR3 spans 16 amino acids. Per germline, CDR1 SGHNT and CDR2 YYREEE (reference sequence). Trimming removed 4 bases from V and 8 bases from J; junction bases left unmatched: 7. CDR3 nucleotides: TGTGCCAGCAGCCGAGGGACTAGCGGGAGTTGGGGGGAGCTGTTTTTT. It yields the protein CASSRGTSGSWGELFF.

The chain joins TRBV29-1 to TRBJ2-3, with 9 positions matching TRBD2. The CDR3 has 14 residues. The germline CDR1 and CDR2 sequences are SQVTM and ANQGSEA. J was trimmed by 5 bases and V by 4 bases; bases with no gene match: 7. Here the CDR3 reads CSVVDSGSGDTQYF. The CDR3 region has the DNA TGCAGCGTTGTTGATAGCGGGAGCGGAGATACGCAGTATTTT.

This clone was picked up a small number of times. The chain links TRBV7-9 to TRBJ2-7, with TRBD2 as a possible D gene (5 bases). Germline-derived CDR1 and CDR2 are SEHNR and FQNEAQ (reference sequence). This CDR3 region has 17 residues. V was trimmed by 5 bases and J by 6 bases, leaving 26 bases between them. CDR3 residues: CASSPAKMTRFSGEQYF. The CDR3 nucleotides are TGTGCCAGCAGCCCCGCTAAGATGACCAGGTTCAGCGGCGAGCAGTACTTC.